This T cell receptor beta chain was sequenced for a study of shared clonotypes between healthy human individuals. The CDR3 is made up of 17 amino acids. V shed 5 bases, J shed 2 bases, and the junction held 11 bases outside the gene matches. CDR1 is SEHNR and CDR2 is FQNEAQ in the germline V gene (reference sequence). As to this clone: The antigen remains undetermined.

Sequenced by immunoSEQ multiplex PCR; TCRdb stores in-frame clones only, minus some. Of approximately 2.5 million clones detected, 80% to 95% appear once; the ten largest clones hold 0.36%. Study observations and caveats: Clonotypes that were shared across a handful of donors made up 4% to 6% of naive CD4 clonotypes. How much donors shared clonotypes was expected to be affected by sequencing depth. Compared with memory subsets, naive subsets generally had larger estimated richness. The study found lower generation probabilities in non-shared clonotypes than in those shared by all four donors.

The receptor was isolated from a man between 18 and 35 years old in good health. Some clones in this sample may be carry-over from other donors' samples. Sample: naive CD4+ T cells from PBMCs. Subset denoted: CD45RA+ positively selected. V usage is TRBV7-9 and J usage is TRBJ2-1, with 8 positions matching TRBD1. CDR3 sequence reads: CASSLLSGQGTYNEQFF. As DNA, the CDR3 is TGTGCCAGCAGCCTACTTAGTGGACAGGGCACCTACAATGAGCAGTTCTTC.